A single sample gave rise to the 22 T cell receptor beta chains below, sequenced in a study of quantifying T cell responses using KT2 cells. Study-wide context: TCR alpha and beta constant-region primers primed reverse transcription of RNA.

A single-stranded UMI oligo with SP2 sequence was ligated to cDNA 3' ends. The first PCR ran roughly 4 cycles with an equimolar RC1.1 and RC1.2 beta primer mix. TCRdb re-analysed the UMI-ligation and nested PCR reads in MiXCR, keeping a single row per CDR3 protein. The profile shows approximately 60,000 distinct CDR3 sequences, about 12% of them singletons. Sequenced sample: PBMCs spiked with cells of the T cell clone KT2. Every receptor here comes from a human donor.

The DNA of the CDR3 is TGTGCCAGCAGCCCCCTCAGAGGACAGGGCAATCAAGCTTTCTTT. Translated, it gives CASSPLRGQGNQAFF. The V and J genes are TRBV11-2 and TRBJ1-1; 8 positions match TRBD1. Germline V gene data show CDR1 as SGHAT and CDR2 as FQNNGV. With V trimmed by 5 bases and J by 9 bases, 14 bases remained unmatched. There are 15 residues in the CDR3.

In its sample, this clonotype was seen a few times. CDR3 residues: CASRRDRRMTDTQYF. The CDR3 DNA follows: TGTGCCAGCAGAAGGGACAGGCGGATGACAGATACGCAGTATTTT. The chain uses TRBV12-3 or TRBV12-4 and TRBJ2-3, with 8 nucleotides matching TRBD1. J lost 3 bases, V lost 6 bases, and 8 bases had no gene match. CDR3 length equals 15 residues.

This clonotype came up many times. This sequence joins TRBV7-9 and TRBJ2-1, with 13 bases lining up with TRBD2. J gave up 6 bases and V 3 bases, and 14 bases lay outside the gene matches. The CDR3 runs to 19 residues. Germline V gene sequence: CDR1 SEHNR, CDR2 FQNEAQ (reference sequence). DNA for the CDR3: TGTGCCAGCAGCTTTTACCCGACAGGGGGACTAGCGGGACGCAATGAGCAGTTCTTC. This codes for CASSFYPTGGLAGRNEQFF.

This clonotype was picked up a small number of times. V usage is TRBV12-3 or TRBV12-4 and J usage is TRBJ2-1; 7 nucleotides agree with TRBD2. V shed 4 bases and J 6 bases; nucleotides not matched to a gene: 3. The CDR3 contains 13 residues. CDR3 in DNA: TGTGCCAGCAGTTGGCGACTAGCCAATGAGCAGTTCTTC. It specifies CASSWRLANEQFF.

A few counts support this clonotype. The chain is built from TRBV5-1 and TRBJ1-2; D remains unclear. Germline V gene lookup returns CDR1 SGHRS and CDR2 YFSETQ. The CDR3 runs to 14 residues. The germline V and J ends were trimmed by 0 bases and 8 bases, with 14 bases remaining between them. The chain's CDR3 is CASSLGQRDGGYTF. The CDR3 DNA reads TGCGCCAGCAGCTTGGGACAAAGGGATGGGGGCTACACCTTC. Using reference TRBV5-1 and TRBJ1-2 for the parts outside the CDR3, the full variable domain is KAGVTQTPRYLIKTRGQQVTLSCSPISGHRSVSWYQQTPGQGLQFLFEYFSETQRNKGNFPGRFSGRQFSNSRSEMNVSTLELGDSALYLCASSLGQRDGGYTFGSGTRLTVV.

The chain employs TRBV6-4 and TRBJ2-3; TRBD2 matches at 8 bases. Germline V gene sequence: CDR1 MRHNA, CDR2 SNTAGT. V lost 3 bases to trimming and J lost 1 base; unmatched junction nucleotides: 0. The CDR3 extends over 14 amino acids. CDR3 DNA sequence: TGTGCCAGCAGTGAGCGGGGGGGCACAGATACGCAGTATTTT. Its protein is CASSERGGTDTQYF.

This clonotype was recorded many times. CDR3 in DNA: TGCGCCAGCAGCCAAGAGGTGCCAGGCTCTGGAAACACCATATATTTT. The encoded protein is CASSQEVPGSGNTIYF. The chain carries TRBV4-3 and TRBJ1-3; no firm D call. Per the germline V gene, CDR1 is LGHNA and CDR2 is YSLEER. The CDR3 has 16 amino acids. The V gene lost 0 bases and the J gene lost 0 bases, with 9 bases spanning the gap.

With regard to this clonotype: A read error is possible here, since a much larger clone lies one base away. The chain links TRBV7-8 to TRBJ2-2; a weak D match, TRBD2 (5 bases). From germline, CDR1 is SGHVS and CDR2 FQNEAQ. The CDR3 loop spans 15 amino acids. CDR3: CASSLVSLATGELVF. The CDR3 region has the DNA TGTGCCAGCAGCTTAGTATCGCTGGCCACCGGGGAGCTGGTTTTT.

This chain joins TRBV6-2 or TRBV6-3 and TRBJ2-2, with a tentative D call TRBD2 (6 bases). V lost 6 bases and J lost 5, with 19 bases in between. Germline V CDR1 and CDR2: MNHEY, SVGEGT. The CDR3 totals 16 residues. CDR3 DNA sequence: TGTGCCAGCAGCCCCGGTGACGACGGAGGGACCGGGGAGCTGTTTTTT. Translated: CASSPGDDGGTGELFF.

A single count supports this clonotype. The rearrangement joins TRBV6-2 or TRBV6-3 to TRBJ2-1; D is tentatively TRBD1 or TRBD2 (5 bases each). The CDR3 runs 12 residues. CDR1 and CDR2 (germline): MNHEY, SVGEGT. V lost 7 bases, J lost 8 bases, and 12 bases lay in between. CDR3 in amino acids: CASKKLGDEQFF. CDR3 in DNA: TGTGCCAGCAAGAAACTAGGGGATGAGCAGTTCTTC.

This clonotype has more than one count but fewer than ten. CDR3 nucleotides: TGTGCCAGCAGTTTAACAGATACAGATACGCAGTATTTT. Encoded protein: CASSLTDTDTQYF. V and J are TRBV27 and TRBJ2-3; D not certain. Trimming removed 2 bases at V and 3 bases at J, with 6 bases between. This CDR3 spans 13 amino acids. Germline CDR1 is MNHEY and CDR2 is SMNVEV (reference sequence).

The V and J genes are TRBV12-3 or TRBV12-4 and TRBJ2-7; TRBD2 agrees at 11 bases. The CDR3 has 15 residues. V shed 2 bases, J shed 6 bases, and the junction held 6 bases outside the gene matches. The CDR3 DNA reads as TGTGCCAGCAGTTTAAGTGGGACTAGCGGACTCGAGCAGTACTTC. Translating it yields CASSLSGTSGLEQYF.

The rearrangement links TRBV18 to TRBJ2-3; no clear D gene. Germline-derived CDR1 and CDR2 are KGHSH and LQKENI. The CDR3 covers 13 residues. Trimming pared 2 bases from V and 4 bases from J, leaving 7 bases between. CDR3 nucleotide sequence: TGTGCCAGCTCACCAACCCTTGCAGATACGCAGTATTTT. As protein: CASSPTLADTQYF.

This clonotype was observed a few times. This chain connects TRBV7-9 to TRBJ2-1; 8 bases match TRBD2. CDR3 length: 16 amino acids. Germline V lookup: CDR1 SEHNR, CDR2 FQNEAQ (reference sequence). J was trimmed by 9 bases and V by 1 base; bases with no gene match: 11. Here the CDR3 reads CASSLVGASGPVEQFF. The CDR3 region has the DNA TGTGCCAGCAGCTTAGTCGGCGCTAGCGGGCCGGTTGAGCAGTTCTTC.

This clonotype was seen more than once but under ten times. The chain is built from TRBV3-1 and TRBJ2-7; no clear D. Trimming stripped 5 bases from V and 7 bases from J, with 18 bases between. Germline lookup yields CDR1 LGHDT and CDR2 YNNKEL (reference sequence). The CDR3 has 14 residues. The CDR3 sequence is CASSTSFLGREQYF. CDR3 bases: TGTGCCAGCAGCACCTCGTTCCTGGGCCGGGAGCAGTACTTC.

J is TRBJ1-1 and V is TRBV19; tentative D call: TRBD1 (5 bases). The CDR3 runs 15 residues. Germline V gene data show CDR1 as LNHDA and CDR2 as SQIVND (reference sequence). V was pared by 6 bases and J by 2 bases, with 16 bases between. CDR3 bases: TGTGCCAGTAGGCCGGGATTGGGGGGAAACACTGAAGCTTTCTTT. Its protein is CASRPGLGGNTEAFF.

The chain employs TRBV6-5 and TRBJ1-5; D gene uncertain. Germline values: CDR1 MNHEY, CDR2 SVGAGI. V lost 3 bases and J 8 bases, leaving 14 bases between the germline ends. The CDR3 consists of 14 residues. The CDR3 spells CASSYNGEMEPQHF. Written as DNA, the CDR3 is TGTGCCAGCAGTTATAACGGGGAAATGGAGCCCCAGCATTTT.

This clonotype has only a few counts. The V and J genes are TRBV29-1 and TRBJ2-7; the match to TRBD1 covers 10 bases. The CDR3 is 14 residues long. The germline CDR1 and CDR2 sequences are SQVTM and ANQGSEA. J lost 6 bases, V lost 4 bases, and 9 bases had no gene match. The CDR3 sequence: CSVAPGQGLGEQYF. As DNA, the CDR3 is TGCAGCGTTGCACCGGGACAGGGGCTGGGCGAGCAGTACTTC.

This clonotype has ten or more counts. This chain uses TRBV12-3 or TRBV12-4 with TRBJ2-1; unclear D gene. Trimming removed 1 base at V and 3 bases at J, with 4 bases between. CDR3 length equals 13 residues. The CDR3 here is CASSLGYYNEQFF. CDR3 DNA: TGTGCCAGCAGTTTAGGGTACTACAATGAGCAGTTCTTC.

In DNA, the CDR3 is TGTGCCAGCAGTGATAGCGGAAGAGGCTACACCTTC. It translates to CASSDSGRGYTF. The chain has TRBV2 and TRBJ1-2; D uncertain. V lost 3 bases, J lost 8 bases, and 10 bases lay in between. The CDR3 totals 12 residues. Looked up from germline, CDR1 is SNHLY and CDR2 is FYNNEI.

A few counts support this clonotype. The rearrangement links TRBV6-5 to TRBJ2-1; TRBD2 aligns across 11 bases. From germline, CDR1 is MNHEY and CDR2 SVGAGI. V trimming: 2 bases; J trimming: 3 bases; junction bases outside the gene matches: 3. CDR3 length: 16 residues. The CDR3 sequence: CASSYTGTSGYNEQFF. The DNA for the CDR3 is TGTGCCAGCAGTTACACCGGGACTAGCGGCTACAATGAGCAGTTCTTC.

The chain links TRBV12-3 or TRBV12-4 to TRBJ1-6; D remains ambiguous. The CDR3 sequence is 14 residues long. V lost 7 bases and J lost 1, with 8 bases in between. This CDR3 reads CASTEESYNSPLHF. CDR3 coding DNA: TGTGCCAGCACCGAAGAGTCCTATAATTCACCCCTCCACTTT.